The rows below give T cell receptor beta chains drawn from one sample of a study of somatic mutations in cytotoxic T cells in rheumatoid arthritis. Method: immunoSEQ multiplex PCR; TCRdb's copy keeps in-frame clones and lacks some. The data contain a few thousand clones, 60% to 80% of them singletons. The specimen sequenced was CD8+ T cells sorted from blood. All receptors derive from an adult with rheumatoid arthritis. Each CDR3 is given with its conserved first and last residue. D genes are given only for firm matches. The listing skips clone size in some rows; elsewhere it reads once, few, many or a size class.

clone size	D gene	V gene	J gene	CDR3 protein	CDR3 DNA
-	-	TRBV9	TRBJ1-1	CASSVVRGMNTEAFF	TGTGCCAGCAGCGTAGTAAGGGGAATGAACACTGAAGCTTTCTTT
-	TRBD1	TRBV6-6	TRBJ2-7	CASSEKGQPYEQYF	TGTGCCAGCAGTGAGAAGGGACAGCCCTACGAGCAGTACTTC
-	-	TRBV30	TRBJ2-3	CAWEEGGSRLGTDTQYF	TGTGCCTGGGAAGAAGGAGGGTCCCGATTAGGCACAGATACGCAGTATTTT
-	-	TRBV27	TRBJ2-7	CASSFVFGFEQYF	TGTGCCAGCAGTTTCGTTTTCGGATTCGAGCAGTACTTC
-	-	TRBV6-6	TRBJ1-6	CASSYPSAGRTLHF	TGTGCCAGCAGTTACCCAAGTGCAGGGCGGACCCTCCACTTT
-	-	TRBV28	TRBJ2-1	CASSSTGMGYNEQFF	TGTGCCAGCAGTTCGACAGGAATGGGGTACAATGAGCAGTTCTTC
-	-	TRBV27	TRBJ1-4	CASSLYPSREKLFF	TGTGCCAGCAGTTTATATCCCTCCAGGGAAAAACTGTTTTTT
once	-	TRBV27	TRBJ1-1	CASRHIGEWDTEAFF	TGTGCCAGCAGGCATATAGGGGAATGGGACACTGAAGCTTTCTTT
-	TRBD2	TRBV29-1	TRBJ2-7	CSVEWTSLPYEQYF	TGCAGCGTTGAATGGACTAGCCTTCCCTACGAGCAGTACTTC
-	-	TRBV7-9	TRBJ2-7	CASSLSGSNYEQYF	TGTGCCAGCAGCTTATCGGGTAGCAACTACGAGCAGTACTTC
-	-	TRBV21-1	TRBJ1-5	CASSKVMLESLNSNQPQHF	TGTGCCAGCAGCAAAGTAATGTTAGAGTCCTTGAATAGCAATCAGCCCCAGCATTTT
-	TRBD1	TRBV7-6	TRBJ1-2	CASSPGGSYKGYTF	TGTGCCAGCAGCCCAGGGGGCAGCTATAAAGGCTACACCTTC
-	TRBD1	TRBV28	TRBJ1-5	CASSSFGQGGNQPQHF	TGTGCCAGCAGTTCCTTCGGACAGGGCGGCAATCAGCCCCAGCATTTT
-	-	TRBV9	TRBJ1-2	CASSVVTEGNYGYTF	TGTGCCAGCAGCGTCGTTACGGAGGGGAACTATGGCTACACCTTC
few	-	TRBV5-1	TRBJ2-7	CASSYSPSYEQYF	TGCGCCAGCAGCTACTCCCCCTCCTACGAGCAGTACTTC
-	-	TRBV2	TRBJ2-7	CASSGEGAFFYEQYF	TGTGCCAGCAGTGGGGAGGGGGCCTTTTTTTACGAGCAGTACTTC
-	-	TRBV7-9	TRBJ1-3	CASSLGTSGNTIYF	TGTGCCAGCAGCTTGGGCACCTCTGGAAACACCATATATTTT
-	TRBD1	TRBV2	TRBJ1-5	CASSVQGGSQPQHF	TGTGCCAGCAGTGTACAGGGGGGGAGTCAGCCCCAGCATTTT
-	-	TRBV27	TRBJ2-7	CASSFLTRAPYEQYF	TGTGCCAGCAGTTTTCTCACTAGAGCCCCCTACGAGCAGTACTTC
-	-	TRBV7-9	TRBJ2-2	CASSLPGTLNTGELFF	TGTGCCAGCAGCTTACCCGGGACACTTAACACCGGGGAGCTGTTTTTT
-	TRBD1	TRBV29-1	TRBJ2-5	CSADRTGGQETQYF	TGCAGCGCTGACCGGACAGGGGGCCAAGAGACCCAGTACTTC
-	TRBD1	TRBV6-1	TRBJ1-2	CASSFIGTGDGYTF	TGTGCCAGCAGTTTCATCGGGACAGGGGATGGCTACACCTTC
-	TRBD2	TRBV4-1	TRBJ2-3	CASSQVGSGGSTQYF	TGCGCCAGCAGCCAAGTGGGTAGCGGGGGGAGTACGCAGTATTTT
-	TRBD1	TRBV28	TRBJ2-7	CASSSPGTGTSPWASEQYF	TGTGCCAGCTCCTCCCCCGGGACAGGGACTTCGCCATGGGCGAGCGAGCAGTACTTC
-	-	TRBV6-5	TRBJ1-2	CASSETSGYYGYTF	TGTGCCAGCAGCGAGACGAGTGGTTACTATGGCTACACCTTC
-	-	TRBV28	TRBJ2-2	CASRPDRFTGELFF	TGTGCCAGCCGACCGGACAGATTCACCGGGGAGCTGTTTTTT
-	TRBD2	TRBV7-9	TRBJ2-3	CASSTLAGDTDTQYF	TGTGCCAGCAGCACCCTAGCGGGGGACACAGATACGCAGTATTTT
once	-	TRBV10-2	TRBJ2-1	CASSESPAYNEQFF	TGCGCCAGCAGTGAGTCCCCCGCTTACAATGAGCAGTTCTTC
-	TRBD2	TRBV4-3	TRBJ2-1	CASSQDLQRGVYNEQFF	TGCGCCAGCAGCCAAGATCTACAGCGGGGGGTCTACAATGAGCAGTTCTTC
-	-	TRBV11-3	TRBJ2-3	CASSPDGSRDTQYF	TGTGCCAGCAGCCCGGACGGCAGTCGGGATACGCAGTATTTT
-	-	TRBV15	TRBJ2-1	CATSRVFLRLALAYNEQFF	TGTGCCACCAGCAGAGTCTTCCTCCGGCTAGCGTTGGCCTACAATGAGCAGTTCTTC
few	-	TRBV7-2	TRBJ2-7	CASSPFGMGRPSYEQYF	TGTGCCAGCAGCCCCTTTGGTATGGGCCGGCCCTCCTACGAGCAGTACTTC
-	-	TRBV14	TRBJ1-2	CASSSDRRGFYGYTF	TGTGCCAGCAGCTCTGACAGGAGGGGATTCTATGGCTACACCTTC
once	TRBD2	TRBV5-4	TRBJ2-1	CASSHLGLAGEDEQFF	TGTGCCAGCAGCCACCTAGGACTAGCGGGGGAAGATGAGCAGTTCTTC
-	-	TRBV7-9	TRBJ1-1	CASSLGVSEAFF	TGTGCCAGCAGCTTAGGCGTCAGCGAAGCTTTCTTT
once	TRBD1	TRBV2	TRBJ1-2	CARTPEGDRAPAVYGYTF	TGTGCCAGAACCCCCGAAGGGGACAGGGCCCCTGCGGTCTATGGCTACACCTTC
-	TRBD2	TRBV27	TRBJ2-5	CASSLAGGGETQYF	TGTGCCAGCAGTTTAGCGGGGGGTGGGGAGACCCAGTACTTC
-	-	TRBV9	TRBJ2-7	CASSPEAVTPDSYEQYF	TGTGCCAGCAGCCCGGAAGCCGTGACACCAGACTCCTACGAGCAGTACTTC
-	TRBD1	TRBV15	TRBJ1-2	CATSGNRGVFYGYTF	TGTGCCACCAGCGGAAACAGGGGGGTTTTCTATGGCTACACCTTC
few	-	TRBV10-3	TRBJ1-5	CAISEADNNQPQHF	TGTGCCATCAGTGAGGCGGACAACAATCAGCCCCAGCATTTT
-	TRBD1	TRBV7-3	TRBJ2-7	CASSLGQGGEQYF	TGTGCCAGCAGCTTGGGACAGGGCGGGGAGCAGTACTTC
-	TRBD1	TRBV4-3	TRBJ2-5	CASSQDLTGGQETQYF	TGCGCCAGCAGCCAAGATTTGACAGGGGGCCAAGAGACCCAGTACTTC
-	-	TRBV7-6	TRBJ1-6	CASSLVVDGNSPLHF	TGTGCCAGCAGCTTAGTTGTTGACGGAAATTCACCCCTCCACTTT
-	-	TRBV6-5	TRBJ2-5	CASSPRERQETQYF	TGTGCCAGCAGTCCCCGGGAACGTCAAGAGACCCAGTACTTC
once	-	TRBV6-5	TRBJ1-1	CASSLGGALGTEAFF	TGTGCCAGCAGCCTGGGGGGGGCGCTTGGAACTGAAGCTTTCTTT
-	TRBD1	TRBV4-3	TRBJ2-1	CASSHSTGQAGAYNEQFF	TGCGCCAGCAGCCACTCGACCGGACAGGCAGGGGCCTACAATGAGCAGTTCTTC
-	-	TRBV28	TRBJ1-5	CASSLYGQDSNQPQHF	TGTGCCAGCAGTTTATACGGACAAGATAGCAATCAGCCCCAGCATTTT
few	-	TRBV7-2	TRBJ1-1	CASSPGTNTEAFF	TGTGCCAGCAGCCCAGGGACTAACACTGAAGCTTTCTTT
-	-	TRBV4-1	TRBJ2-2	CASSQDPSGELFF	TGCGCCAGCAGCCAAGATCCGAGCGGGGAGCTGTTTTTT
-	-	TRBV4-1	TRBJ2-5	CASSPYPGETQYF	TGCGCCAGCAGCCCCTACCCCGGAGAGACCCAGTACTTC
-	-	TRBV7-6	TRBJ2-7	CASSARGSYEQYF	TGTGCCAGCAGCGCAAGGGGTTCCTACGAGCAGTACTTC
-	TRBD2	TRBV5-4	TRBJ2-5	CASSLDGGAQETQYF	TGTGCCAGCAGCTTAGACGGGGGGGCCCAGGAGACCCAGTACTTC
few	-	TRBV5-1	TRBJ1-1	CASSLQGRNEAFF	TGCGCCAGCAGCTTGCAGGGCCGCAATGAAGCTTTCTTT
-	-	TRBV4-1	TRBJ1-6	CASSQEQTENNSPLHF	TGCGCCAGCAGCCAAGAACAGACCGAGAATAATTCACCCCTCCACTTT
-	-	TRBV7-2	TRBJ2-3	CASSLANPGSTDTQYF	TGTGCCAGCAGCTTAGCCAACCCTGGGAGCACAGATACGCAGTATTTT